The T cell receptor beta chain under discussion was sequenced for a study of cytomegalovirus exposure and HLA in healthy donors. In the case of this clone: Its antigen is not identified.

Study-level results: The authors reported that TCR beta sequences could predict HLA-A and HLA-B alleles. These predictions were accurate for most subjects in the first cohort.

The PCR ran on 60 Vbeta and 13 Jbeta primers. Under the authors' procedure: Unique TCR beta chains totaled some 80 million in a later count, with roughly 11 million of them shared. The protocol was immunoSEQ multiplex PCR, while the TCRdb copy is restricted to in-frame clones and leaves out a portion. For V, J and clone size, that table is used; D and trimming come from the DNA. The table counts 35,000 to 45,000 clones; approximately 5.9% lies in the top ten. The CDR3 extends over 14 amino acids. Germline V lookup: CDR1 GTSNPN, CDR2 SVGIG (reference sequence). With 0 bases removed from V and 4 bases from J, the gap between germline ends came to 12 bases.

V gene TRBV30 combines with J gene TRBJ1-2; D gene unclear. The sample taken for sequencing was PBMCs. This receptor was obtained from a human donor in good health. The CDR3 loop reads CAWSVPEEPYGYTF. CDR3 coding DNA: TGTGCCTGGAGTGTACCGGAGGAGCCCTATGGCTACACCTTC.